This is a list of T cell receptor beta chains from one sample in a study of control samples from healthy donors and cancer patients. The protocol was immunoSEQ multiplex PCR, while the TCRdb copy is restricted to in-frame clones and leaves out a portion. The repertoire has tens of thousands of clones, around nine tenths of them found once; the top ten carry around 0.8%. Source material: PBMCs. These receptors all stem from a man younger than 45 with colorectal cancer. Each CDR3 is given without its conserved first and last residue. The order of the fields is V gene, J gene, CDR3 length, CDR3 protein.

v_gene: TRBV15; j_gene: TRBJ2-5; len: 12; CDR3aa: TTSRAARGETQY
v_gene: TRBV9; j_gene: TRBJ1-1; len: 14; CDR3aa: ASSVDIGALNTEAF
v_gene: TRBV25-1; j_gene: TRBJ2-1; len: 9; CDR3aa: ASSDHDEQF
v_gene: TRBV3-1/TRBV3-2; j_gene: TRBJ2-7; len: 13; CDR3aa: ASSQGTSRTYEQY
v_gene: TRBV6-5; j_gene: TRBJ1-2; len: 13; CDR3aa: ASSFSGRGGYGYT
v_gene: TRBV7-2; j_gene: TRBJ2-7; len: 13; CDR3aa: ASSQGQGNFYEQY
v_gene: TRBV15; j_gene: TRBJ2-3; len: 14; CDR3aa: ATSRDFGGGADTQY
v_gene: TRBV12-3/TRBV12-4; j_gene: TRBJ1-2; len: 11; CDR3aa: ASSGGINYGYT
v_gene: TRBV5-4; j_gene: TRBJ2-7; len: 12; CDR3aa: ASSPAGALYEQY
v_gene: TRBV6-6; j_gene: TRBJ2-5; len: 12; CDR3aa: ASSYGGSQETQY
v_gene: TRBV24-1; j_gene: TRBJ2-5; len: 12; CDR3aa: ATSDPGNQETQY
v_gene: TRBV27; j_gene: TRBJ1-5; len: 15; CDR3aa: ASSFLTGTSLNQPQH
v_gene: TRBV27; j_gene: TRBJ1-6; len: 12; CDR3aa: ASSYRGYNSPLH
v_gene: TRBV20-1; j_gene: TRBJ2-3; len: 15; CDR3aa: SASLAGGPVSTDTQY
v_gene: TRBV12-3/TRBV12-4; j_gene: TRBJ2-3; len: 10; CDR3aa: ASSLSRDTQY
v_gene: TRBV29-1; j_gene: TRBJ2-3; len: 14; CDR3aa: SVERARGGRGDTQY
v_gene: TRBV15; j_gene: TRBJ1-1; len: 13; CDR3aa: ATSPDVFFRTEAF
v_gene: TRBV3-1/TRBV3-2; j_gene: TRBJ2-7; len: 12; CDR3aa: ASSHEGATYEQY
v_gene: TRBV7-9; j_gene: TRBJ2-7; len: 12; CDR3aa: ASSLSGTIYEQY
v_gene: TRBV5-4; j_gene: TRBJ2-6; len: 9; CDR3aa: ASSLGDVLT
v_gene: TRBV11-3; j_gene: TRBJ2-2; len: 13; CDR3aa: ASSSGQTNTGELF
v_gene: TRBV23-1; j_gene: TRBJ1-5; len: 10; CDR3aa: ASNRQNQPQH
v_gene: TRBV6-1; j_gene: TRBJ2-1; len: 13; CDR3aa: ASSEAEGSLHEQF
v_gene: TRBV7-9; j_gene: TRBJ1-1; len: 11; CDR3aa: ASSDRGPTEAF
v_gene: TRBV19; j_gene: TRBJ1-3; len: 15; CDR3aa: ASSNRDRFSSGNTIY
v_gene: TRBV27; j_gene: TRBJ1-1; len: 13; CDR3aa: ASSPPQNPGGEAF
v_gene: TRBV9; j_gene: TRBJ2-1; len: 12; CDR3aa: ASNIGTTYNEQF
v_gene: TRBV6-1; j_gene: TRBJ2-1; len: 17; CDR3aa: ASSEWPPYSGGTYNEQF
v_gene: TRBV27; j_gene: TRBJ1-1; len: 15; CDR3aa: ASSLLGVGAQNTEAF
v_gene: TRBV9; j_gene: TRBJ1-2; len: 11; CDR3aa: ASRTGTTEDYT
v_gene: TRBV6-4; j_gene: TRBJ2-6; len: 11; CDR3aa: ASSESGANVLT
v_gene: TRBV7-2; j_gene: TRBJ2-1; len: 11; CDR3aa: ASSLETSREQF
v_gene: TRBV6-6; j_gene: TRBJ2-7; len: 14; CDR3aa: ASSYSQWDRGYEQY
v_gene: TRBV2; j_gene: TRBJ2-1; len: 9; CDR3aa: ASSERLKQF
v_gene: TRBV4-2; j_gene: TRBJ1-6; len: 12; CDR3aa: ASSVGRDNSPLH
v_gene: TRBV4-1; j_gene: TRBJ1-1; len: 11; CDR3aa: ASSPDRGTEAF
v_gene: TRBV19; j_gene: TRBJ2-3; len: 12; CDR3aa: ATHRGRETDTQY
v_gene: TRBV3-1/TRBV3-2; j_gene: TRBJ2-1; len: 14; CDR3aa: ASSHPLGGLYNEQF
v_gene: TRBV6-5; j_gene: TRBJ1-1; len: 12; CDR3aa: ASSYIRWDTEAF
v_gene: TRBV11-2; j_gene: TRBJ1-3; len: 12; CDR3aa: ASSLGDRVNTIY
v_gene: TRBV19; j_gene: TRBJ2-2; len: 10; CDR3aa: ASSSRTGELF
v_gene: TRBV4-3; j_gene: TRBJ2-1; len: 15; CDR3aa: ASSQDWRGAGYNEQF
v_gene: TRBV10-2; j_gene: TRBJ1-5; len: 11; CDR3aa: ASSAYLNQPQH
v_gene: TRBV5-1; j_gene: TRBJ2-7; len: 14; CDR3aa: ASSLSPQGSGYEQY
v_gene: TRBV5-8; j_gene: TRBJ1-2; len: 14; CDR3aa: ASSLDVVRENYGYT
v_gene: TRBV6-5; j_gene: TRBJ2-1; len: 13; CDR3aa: ASRAPGQRYNEQF
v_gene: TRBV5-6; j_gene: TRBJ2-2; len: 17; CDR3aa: ASSPTAGTGGFVSGELF
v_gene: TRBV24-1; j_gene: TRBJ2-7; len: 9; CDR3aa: ATSDGYEQY
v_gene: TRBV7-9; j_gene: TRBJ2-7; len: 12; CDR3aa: ASSQGTGGYEQY
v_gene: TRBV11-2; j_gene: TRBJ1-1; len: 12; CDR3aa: ASSLRPGDTEAF
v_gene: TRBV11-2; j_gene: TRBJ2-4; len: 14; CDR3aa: ASSLVLGASKNIQY
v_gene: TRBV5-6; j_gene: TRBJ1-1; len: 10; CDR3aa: ASSPQGAEAF
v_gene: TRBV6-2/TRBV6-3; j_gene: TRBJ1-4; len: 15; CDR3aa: ASSYQLGAGSNEKLF
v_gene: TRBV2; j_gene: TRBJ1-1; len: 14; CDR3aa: ASSEADTWTNTEAF
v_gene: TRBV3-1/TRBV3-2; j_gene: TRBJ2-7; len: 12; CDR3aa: ASSQGIRLDEQY
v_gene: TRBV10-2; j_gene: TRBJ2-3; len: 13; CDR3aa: ASSALGGDADTQY
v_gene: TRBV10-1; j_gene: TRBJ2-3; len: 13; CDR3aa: ASSDKGTGRDTQY
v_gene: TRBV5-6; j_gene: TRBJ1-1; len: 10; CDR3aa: ASSLWGFEAF
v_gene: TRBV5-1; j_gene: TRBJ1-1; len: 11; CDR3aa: ASSPRGNTEAF
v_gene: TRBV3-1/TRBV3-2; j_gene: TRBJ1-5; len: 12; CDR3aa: ASSQGPADQPQH